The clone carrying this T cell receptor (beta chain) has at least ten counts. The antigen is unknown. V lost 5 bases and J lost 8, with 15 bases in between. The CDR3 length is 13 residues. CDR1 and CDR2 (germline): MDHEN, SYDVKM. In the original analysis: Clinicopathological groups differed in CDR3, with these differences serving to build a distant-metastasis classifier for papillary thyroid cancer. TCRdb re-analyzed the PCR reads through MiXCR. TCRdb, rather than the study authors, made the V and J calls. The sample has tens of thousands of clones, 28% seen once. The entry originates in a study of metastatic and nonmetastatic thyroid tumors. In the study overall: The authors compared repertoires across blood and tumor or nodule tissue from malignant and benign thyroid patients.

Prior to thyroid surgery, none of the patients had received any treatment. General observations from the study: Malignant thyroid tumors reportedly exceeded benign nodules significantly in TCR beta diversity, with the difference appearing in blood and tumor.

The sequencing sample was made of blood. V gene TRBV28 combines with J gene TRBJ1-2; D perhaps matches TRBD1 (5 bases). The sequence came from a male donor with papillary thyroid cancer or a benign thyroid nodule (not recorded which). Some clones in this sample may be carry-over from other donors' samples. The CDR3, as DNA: TGTGCCAGCAGTCCCCCCGGGACCGAAGGCTACACCTTC. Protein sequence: CASSPPGTEGYTF.